This note documents a single T cell receptor beta chain sequence. Its antigen is still unknown. At one end the junction does not follow the germline gene, possibly because of a read error. The protocol was immunoSEQ multiplex PCR, while the TCRdb copy is restricted to in-frame clones and leaves out a portion. The sample lists 3,500 to 4,500 clones, 65% to 80% occurring once. The data are from a study of T cell repertoires in ileal Crohn's disease. Study observations and caveats: Sorted CD8 T cells held more high-frequency clones than CD4. Active smokers at surgery had more clonal expansions than non-smokers. All patients with clonality above 26.8% had endoscopic recurrence.

Included were adult ileal or ileocolonic Crohn's patients indicated for ileocolonic resection. This clonotype was obtained from an adult with Crohn's disease. The sequenced material came from ileal tissue.

CDR3 region: CASSYVLAGGSYNEQFF. The DNA of the CDR3 is TGTGCCAGCAGTTATGTACTAGCGGGAGGCTCCTACAATGAGCAGTTCTTC. V is TRBV5-1 and J is TRBJ2-1, with TRBD2 matching over 12 bases. CDR1 SGHRS and CDR2 YFSETQ come from the germline V gene. CDR3 length equals 17 residues.